This TCR beta chain originates from a study of T cell responses to AZD1222 COVID-19 vaccine. General study points: In the spike-specific TCR repertoire, nearly half reportedly target unmutated variant regions.

CDR1 is LNHDA and CDR2 is SQIVND in the germline V gene (reference sequence). The ends lost 3 bases at V and 7 bases at J; junction bases unmatched: 9. This CDR3 has 15 amino acids. Profiled with immunoSEQ multiplex PCR; TCRdb holds only in-frame clones, not every one. This table holds 40,000 to 60,000 clones, under 85% found once. Remarks on this clone: Its antigen is still unknown.

The chain links TRBV19 to TRBJ2-7; 10 positions agree with TRBD2. Sequenced here: peripheral blood, sampled on day 0 of MenACWY control vaccination. This clonotype was sampled from an adult in good health. CDR3 loop: CASSIIAGGKGEQYF. The CDR3 DNA reads TGTGCCAGTAGTATCATAGCGGGAGGTAAAGGAGAGCAGTACTTC. Complete variable domain (other parts from reference TRBV19 and TRBJ2-7): DGGITQSPKYLFRKEGQNVTLSCEQNLNHDAMYWYRQDPGQGLRLIYYSQIVNDFQKGDIAEGYSVSREKKESFPLTVTSAQKNPTAFYLCASSIIAGGKGEQYFGPGTRLTVT.